The following is a T cell receptor beta chain sequence with its context. Source study methods: Nucleated cell counts were estimated from reference gene primer amplification. Only in-frame clones appear in the TCRdb table, and some are missing; sequencing was by immunoSEQ multiplex PCR. V, J and clone size derive from that table, while D and trimming were established from the DNA sequence. This table has fewer than 40,000 clones, approximately 91% appearing once. V lost 3 bases to trimming and J lost 2 bases, with 16 bases between them. From germline, CDR1 is SGDLS and CDR2 YYNGEE. The CDR3 is 16 residues long. The data are from a study of blood T cell repertoires in COVID-19. Study-wide context: T cells, B-cell-depleted T cells, or PBMCs provided the cDNA or gDNA that served as material.

The sample was peripheral blood. The J gene is TRBJ2-3, the V gene TRBV9, with a tentative D call TRBD2 (7 bases). This clonotype originated in a human donor in a cohort sampled during active COVID-19. The CDR3 coding sequence is TGTGCCAGCAGCGCCGGATCGCGGGGGCTCACAGATACGCAGTATTTT. Protein: CASSAGSRGLTDTQYF.